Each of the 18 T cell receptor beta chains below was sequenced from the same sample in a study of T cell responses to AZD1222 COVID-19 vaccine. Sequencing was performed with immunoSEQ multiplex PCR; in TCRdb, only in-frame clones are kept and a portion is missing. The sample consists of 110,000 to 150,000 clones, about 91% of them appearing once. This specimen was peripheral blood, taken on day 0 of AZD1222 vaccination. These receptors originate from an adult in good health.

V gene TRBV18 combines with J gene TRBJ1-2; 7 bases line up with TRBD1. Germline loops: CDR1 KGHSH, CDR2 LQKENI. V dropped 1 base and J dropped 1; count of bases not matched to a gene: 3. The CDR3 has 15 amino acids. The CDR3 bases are TGTGCCAGCTCACCACGGGGACAGAATAACTATGGCTACACCTTC. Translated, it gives CASSPRGQNNYGYTF.

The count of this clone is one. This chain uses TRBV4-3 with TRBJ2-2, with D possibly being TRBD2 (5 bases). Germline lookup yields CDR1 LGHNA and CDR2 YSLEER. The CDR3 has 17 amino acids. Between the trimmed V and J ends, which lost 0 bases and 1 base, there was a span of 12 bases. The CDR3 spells CASSQDFLRGNTGELFF. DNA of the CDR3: TGCGCCAGCAGCCAAGATTTTCTTCGGGGGAACACCGGGGAGCTGTTTTTT.

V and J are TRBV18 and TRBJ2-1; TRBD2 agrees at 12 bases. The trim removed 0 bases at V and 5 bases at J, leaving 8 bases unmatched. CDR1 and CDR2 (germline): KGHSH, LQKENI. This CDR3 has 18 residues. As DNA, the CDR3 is TGTGCCAGCTCACCACCGGCCCGACTAGCGGGAGCCAACAATGAGCAGTTCTTC. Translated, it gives CASSPPARLAGANNEQFF. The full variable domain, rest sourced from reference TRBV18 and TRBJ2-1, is NAGVMQNPRHLVRRRGQEARLRCSPMKGHSHVYWYRQLPEEGLKFMVYLQKENIIDESGMPKERFSAEFPKEGPSILRIQQVVRGDSAAYFCASSPPARLAGANNEQFFGPGTRLTVL.

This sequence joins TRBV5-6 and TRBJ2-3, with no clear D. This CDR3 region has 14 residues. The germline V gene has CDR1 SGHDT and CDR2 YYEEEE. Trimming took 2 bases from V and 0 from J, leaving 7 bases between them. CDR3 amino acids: CASSFETSTDTQYF. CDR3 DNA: TGTGCCAGCAGCTTTGAGACTAGCACAGATACGCAGTATTTT.

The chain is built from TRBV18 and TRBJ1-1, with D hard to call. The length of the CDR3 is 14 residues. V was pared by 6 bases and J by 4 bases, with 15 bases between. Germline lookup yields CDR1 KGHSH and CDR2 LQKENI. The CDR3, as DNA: TGTGCCAGCTCGCCGTGGGAACAACTCACTGAAGCTTTCTTT. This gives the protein CASSPWEQLTEAFF.

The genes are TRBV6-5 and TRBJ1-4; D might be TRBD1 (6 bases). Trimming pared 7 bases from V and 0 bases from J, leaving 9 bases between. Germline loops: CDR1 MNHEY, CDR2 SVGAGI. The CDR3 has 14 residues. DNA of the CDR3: TGTGCCAGCAAGGGGGGATCAACTAATGAAAAACTGTTTTTT. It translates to CASKGGSTNEKLFF.

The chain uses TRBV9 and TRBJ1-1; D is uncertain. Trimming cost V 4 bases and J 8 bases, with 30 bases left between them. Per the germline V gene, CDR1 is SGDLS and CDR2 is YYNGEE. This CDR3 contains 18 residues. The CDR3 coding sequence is TGTGCCAGCAGCCCACGTAGTATCCCGGTGCCCATAGAACCAGAAGCTTTCTTT. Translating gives CASSPRSIPVPIEPEAFF.

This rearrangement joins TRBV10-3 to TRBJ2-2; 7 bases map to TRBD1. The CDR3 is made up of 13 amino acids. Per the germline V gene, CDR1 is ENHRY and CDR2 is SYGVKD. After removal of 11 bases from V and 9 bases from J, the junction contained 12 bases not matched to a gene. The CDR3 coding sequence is TGTGCCGCGCAGGGGGTGGGGGACCGGGAGCTGTTTTTT. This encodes CAAQGVGDRELFF.

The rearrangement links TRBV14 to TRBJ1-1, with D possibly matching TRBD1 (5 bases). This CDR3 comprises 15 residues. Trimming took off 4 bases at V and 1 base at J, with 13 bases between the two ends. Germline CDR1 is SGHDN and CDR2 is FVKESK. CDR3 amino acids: CASSLYLTANTEAFF. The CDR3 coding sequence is TGTGCCAGCAGCCTGTACTTGACAGCGAACACTGAAGCTTTCTTT. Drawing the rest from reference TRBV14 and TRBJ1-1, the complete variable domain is EAGVTQFPSHSVIEKGQTVTLRCDPISGHDNLYWYRRVMGKEIKFLLHFVKESKQDESGMPNNRFLAERTGGTYSTLKVQPAELEDSGVYFCASSLYLTANTEAFFGQGTRLTVV.

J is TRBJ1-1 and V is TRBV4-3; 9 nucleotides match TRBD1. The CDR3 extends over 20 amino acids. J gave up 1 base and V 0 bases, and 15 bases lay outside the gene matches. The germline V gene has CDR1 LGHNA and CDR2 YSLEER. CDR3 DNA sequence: TGCGCCAGCAGCCAAGATCTTTGGGACAGGGCACGTCGAGGGAACACTGAAGCTTTCTTT. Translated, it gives CASSQDLWDRARRGNTEAFF.

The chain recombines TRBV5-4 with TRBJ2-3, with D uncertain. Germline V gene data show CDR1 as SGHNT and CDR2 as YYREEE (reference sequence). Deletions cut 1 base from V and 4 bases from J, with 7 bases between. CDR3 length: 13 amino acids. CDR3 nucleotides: TGTGCCAGCAGCTTGCGCTGGTCAGATACGCAGTATTTT. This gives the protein CASSLRWSDTQYF.

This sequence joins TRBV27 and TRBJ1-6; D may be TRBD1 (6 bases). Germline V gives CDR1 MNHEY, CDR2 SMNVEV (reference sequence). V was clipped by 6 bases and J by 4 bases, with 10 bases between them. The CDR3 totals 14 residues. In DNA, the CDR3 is TGTGCCAGCAGACAGGGACCTTATAATTCACCCCTCCACTTT. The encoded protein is CASRQGPYNSPLHF.

The CDR3 reads CASRGGIEKLFF. The CDR3 DNA sequence: TGTGCCAGCAGAGGGGGGATTGAAAAACTGTTTTTT. The chain uses TRBV27 and TRBJ1-4, with a weak D call TRBD1 (6 bases). Trimming left V 6 bases short and J 7 bases short, with 9 bases between. The germline V gene encodes CDR1 MNHEY and CDR2 SMNVEV (reference sequence). This CDR3 spans 12 amino acids.

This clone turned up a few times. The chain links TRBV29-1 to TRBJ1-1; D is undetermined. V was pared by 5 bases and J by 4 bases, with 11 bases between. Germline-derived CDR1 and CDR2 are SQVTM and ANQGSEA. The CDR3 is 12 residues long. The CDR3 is CSVSPGSTEAFF. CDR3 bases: TGCAGCGTTAGTCCGGGGAGCACTGAAGCTTTCTTT.

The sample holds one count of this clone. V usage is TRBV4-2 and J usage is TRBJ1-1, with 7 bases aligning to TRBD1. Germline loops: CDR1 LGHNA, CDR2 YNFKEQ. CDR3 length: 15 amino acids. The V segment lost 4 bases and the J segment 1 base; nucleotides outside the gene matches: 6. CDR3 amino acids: CASSPGDRSNTEAFF. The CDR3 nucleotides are TGTGCCAGCAGCCCTGGGGACAGATCGAACACTGAAGCTTTCTTT.

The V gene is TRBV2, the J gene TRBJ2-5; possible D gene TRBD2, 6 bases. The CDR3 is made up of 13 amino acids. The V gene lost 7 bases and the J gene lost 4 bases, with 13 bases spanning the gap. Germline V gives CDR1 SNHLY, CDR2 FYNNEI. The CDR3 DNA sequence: TGTGCCAGCATTGGCGGGGCCGGAGAGACCCAGTACTTC. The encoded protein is CASIGGAGETQYF. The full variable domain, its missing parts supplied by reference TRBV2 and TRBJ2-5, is EPEVTQTPSHQVTQMGQEVILRCVPISNHLYFYWYRQILGQKVEFLVSFYNNEISEKSEIFDDQFSVERPDGSNFTLKIRSTKLEDSAMYFCASIGGAGETQYFGPGTRLLVL.

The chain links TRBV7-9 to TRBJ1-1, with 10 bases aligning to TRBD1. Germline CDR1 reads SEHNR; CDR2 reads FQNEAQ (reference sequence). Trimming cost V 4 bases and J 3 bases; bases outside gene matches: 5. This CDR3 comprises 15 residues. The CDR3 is CASSYTGQGHTEAFF. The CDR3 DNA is TGTGCCAGCAGCTATACGGGACAGGGGCACACTGAAGCTTTCTTT.

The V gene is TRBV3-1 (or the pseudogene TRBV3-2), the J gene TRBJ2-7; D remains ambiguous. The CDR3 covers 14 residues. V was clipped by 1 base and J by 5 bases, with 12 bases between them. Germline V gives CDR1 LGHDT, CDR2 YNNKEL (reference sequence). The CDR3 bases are TGTGCCAGCAGCCAAGGACACGTCAACCACGAGCAGTACTTC. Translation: CASSQGHVNHEQYF.